The 27 T cell receptor beta chains in this list originate from one sample, sequenced in a study of prognosis after radiotherapy for stage I lung cancer. The genomic DNA TCR beta CDR3 region underwent two rounds of multiplex PCR. Every TRBV and TRBJ gene had its own specific primer in first-round PCR. TCRdb itself ran the multiplex PCR reads through MiXCR, one entry per CDR3 protein. The sample includes almost 40,000 distinct CDR3 sequences, roughly 25% of them seen just once. The material was PBMCs, obtained before or after stereotactic body radiation therapy (not recorded which). These receptors originate from a donor of 50 years or more with non-small cell lung cancer.

This clonotype was counted once. V usage is TRBV5-1 and J usage is TRBJ2-1; D is perhaps TRBD1 (5 bases). The CDR3 covers 15 residues. CDR1 is SGHRS and CDR2 is YFSETQ in the germline V gene. Trimming took 6 bases from V and 2 from J, leaving 15 bases between them. This chain's CDR3 is CASIPSPTAYNEQFF. The CDR3 DNA follows: TGCGCCAGCATCCCCTCCCCGACAGCCTACAATGAGCAGTTCTTC.

The gene calls are TRBV19 and TRBJ1-4; D remains ambiguous. CDR3 length: 13 amino acids. Germline-derived CDR1 and CDR2 are LNHDA and SQIVND (reference sequence). The V end lost 7 bases, the J end lost 4 bases, and 10 bases lay between the germline ends. The CDR3: CASKISINEKLFF. CDR3 sequence (DNA): TGTGCCAGTAAGATCTCGATTAATGAAAAACTGTTTTTT.

The chain uses TRBV11-2 and TRBJ2-1; TRBD1 matches 10 bases. Germline-derived CDR1 and CDR2 are SGHAT and FQNNGV. V shed 1 base and J 8 bases; nucleotides not matched to a gene: 5. The CDR3 runs to 15 residues. DNA of the CDR3: TGTGCCAGCAGCTTAGGGGGGACAGGGGCCGATGAGCAGTTCTTC. The encoded protein is CASSLGGTGADEQFF.

DNA for the CDR3: TGTGCCACCAGCAGACAGAATAACTATGGCTACACCTTC. It specifies CATSRQNNYGYTF. The chain employs TRBV15 and TRBJ1-2; D unresolved. Germline values: CDR1 LNHNV, CDR2 YYDKDF (reference sequence). V dropped 2 bases and J dropped 1 base, with 5 bases sitting between them. This CDR3 contains 13 residues.

This clonotype was recorded at least ten times. The rearrangement uses TRBV5-1 and TRBJ2-7, with 9 bases that match TRBD2. CDR1 and CDR2 (germline): SGHRS, YFSETQ. The CDR3 sequence is 18 residues long. V was clipped by 1 base and J by 2 bases; unmatched bases: 13. The CDR3 bases are TGCGCCAGCAGCTTGTTCCGGCGGGGGGGAAGTCAAACCTACGAGCAGTACTTC. This gives the protein CASSLFRRGGSQTYEQYF.

In its sample, this clonotype was seen many times. The chain is built from TRBV11-3 and TRBJ2-1; 10 bases map to TRBD2. CDR3 length equals 13 residues. The germline V gene encodes CDR1 SGHNT and CDR2 YENEEA. Unmatched junction bases numbered 0, after V lost 0 bases and J lost 10 bases. CDR3 nucleotides: TGTGCCAGCAGCTTAGAACTAGCGGGAGAGCAGTTCTTC. The encoded protein is CASSLELAGEQFF.

At least ten counts were recorded for this clonotype. The rearrangement links TRBV15 to TRBJ2-7, with 7 bases that match TRBD1. The V segment lost 3 bases and the J segment 0 bases; nucleotides outside the gene matches: 5. The CDR3 loop spans 15 amino acids. Germline CDR1 and CDR2: LNHNV and YYDKDF (reference sequence). The CDR3 spells CATSREGTVSYEQYF. DNA for the CDR3: TGTGCCACCAGCAGGGAAGGGACAGTCTCCTACGAGCAGTACTTC.

In its sample, this clonotype was seen many times. J is TRBJ1-3 and V is TRBV2; D gene uncertain. V was pared by 10 bases and J by 0 bases, with 13 bases between. The germline V gene has CDR1 SNHLY and CDR2 FYNNEI. The CDR3 is 14 amino acids. The CDR3 loop is CATRNPSSGNTIYF. The CDR3 coding sequence is TGTGCCACCAGGAATCCAAGCTCTGGAAACACCATATATTTT. Full variable domain (rest looked up from reference TRBV2 and TRBJ1-3): EPEVTQTPSHQVTQMGQEVILRCVPISNHLYFYWYRQILGQKVEFLVSFYNNEISEKSEIFDDQFSVERPDGSNFTLKIRSTKLEDSAMYFCATRNPSSGNTIYFGEGSWLTVV.

This clonotype has just a few counts. A clone one base away is much larger, so this may be a read error. This chain uses TRBV20-1 with TRBJ2-1; possible D gene TRBD1, 6 bases. The germline CDR1 and CDR2 sequences are DFQATT and SNEGSKA (reference sequence). This CDR3 has 14 amino acids. The CDR3 sequence is CSARVPDSGNKQFF. CDR3 sequence (DNA): TGCAGTGCTAGAGTCCCGGACAGTGGCAATAAGCAGTTCTTC.

Concerning this clonotype: With only one base between it and a far larger clone, this is likely a read error. This chain joins TRBV7-2 and TRBJ2-1; 8 positions match TRBD2. CDR1 SGHTA and CDR2 FQGNSA come from the germline V gene. V lost 2 bases to trimming and J lost 3 bases; unmatched junction nucleotides: 3. The CDR3 consists of 15 residues. The CDR3 is CASSLTSGGYNEQFF. DNA for the CDR3: TGTGCCAGCAGCTTAACTAGCGGAGGCTACAATGAGCAGTTCTTC.

Worth noting for this clonotype: One junction end does not reproduce the germline sequence, and a read error may be involved. The genes are TRBV6-2 or TRBV6-3 and TRBJ2-1, with D tentatively TRBD1 (7 bases). Per germline, CDR1 MNHEY and CDR2 SVGEGT. This CDR3 contains 17 residues. CDR3 amino acids: CASTKGASVNFYNGQFF. DNA for the CDR3: TGTGCCAGCACAAAGGGGGCTAGCGTGAACTTCTACAATGGGCAGTTCTTC.

This clonotype was counted many times. The CDR3 is CSVGEGHEQFF. The CDR3 DNA sequence: TGCAGCGTGGGGGAGGGGCATGAGCAGTTCTTC. The rearrangement uses TRBV29-1 and TRBJ2-1; 7 nucleotides match TRBD2. Per the germline V gene, CDR1 is SQVTM and CDR2 is ANQGSEA. Trimming took 6 bases from V and 8 from J; bases not matched to a gene: 4. The CDR3 spans 11 residues.

This clonotype was seen a handful of times. The chain is built from TRBV10-3 and TRBJ1-1, with D hard to call. Trimming removed 6 bases from V and 4 bases from J, with 12 bases in between. Germline loops: CDR1 ENHRY, CDR2 SYGVKD. This CDR3 is built from 13 residues. The CDR3 nucleotides read TGTGCCATCAGCCAGTGGAAGGGCACTGAAGCTTTCTTT. Translated: CAISQWKGTEAFF.

The chain employs TRBV6-2 or TRBV6-3 and TRBJ2-2; 11 bases are a match to TRBD1. V lost 5 bases to trimming and J lost 6 bases; unmatched junction nucleotides: 5. The CDR3 has 15 amino acids. Germline lookup yields CDR1 MNHEY and CDR2 SVGEGT. The CDR3 reads CASSRDRGEAGELFF. CDR3 DNA: TGTGCCAGCAGTCGGGACAGGGGGGAAGCCGGGGAGCTGTTTTTT.

Ten or more counts support this clonotype. The rearrangement uses TRBV5-1 and TRBJ2-5, with D perhaps matching TRBD1 or TRBD2 (6 bases each). CDR3 length: 14 residues. V shed 4 bases and J shed 9 bases, with 19 bases lying between them. Germline V CDR1 and CDR2: SGHRS, YFSETQ. The CDR3 DNA reads as TGCGCCAGCAGCGATCGCGGGACACCGGGTCCCCAGTACTTC. Translated, it gives CASSDRGTPGPQYF.

Concerning this clonotype itself: This likely stems from a read error, as it lies one base from a far larger clone. The CDR3 loop is CVSSYWADLWPAKNIQYF. CDR3 coding DNA: TGTGTCAGCAGTTACTGGGCCGACCTTTGGCCAGCCAAAAACATTCAGTACTTC. V is TRBV6-9 and J is TRBJ2-4, with D uncertain. The CDR3 is made up of 18 amino acids. Germline V gives CDR1 MNHGY, CDR2 SVAAGI.

This clonotype was detected many times. The chain uses TRBV5-8 and TRBJ1-3; D uncertain. The ends were cut back, 6 bases at V and 0 bases at J, with 13 bases in the middle. This CDR3 has 15 amino acids. Per germline, CDR1 SGHTS and CDR2 YDEGEE. The CDR3 DNA reads as TGTGCCAGCAACTTCCCAGGCACCTCTGGAAACACCATATATTTT. It specifies CASNFPGTSGNTIYF.

This clonotype has ten or more counts. This sequence joins TRBV24-1 and TRBJ2-6; tentatively, D is TRBD2 (7 bases). The germline gives CDR1 KGHDR, CDR2 SFDVKD. This CDR3 region has 18 residues. V was shortened by 3 bases and J by 0 bases, with 14 bases between the two germline ends. The CDR3: CATSDTKGGNSGANVLTF. The CDR3 nucleotides are TGTGCCACCAGTGATACAAAGGGGGGGAACTCTGGGGCCAACGTCCTGACTTTC.

Concerning this clonotype itself: A much larger clone sits a single nucleotide away, making a read error possible. The CDR3 DNA sequence: TGTGCCAGCACCAAGGGACAGAGGAACACTGAACCTTTCTTT. It encodes CASTKGQRNTEPFF. The chain uses TRBV6-9 and TRBJ1-1; TRBD1 aligns across 7 bases. Germline V lookup: CDR1 MNHGY, CDR2 SVAAGI. The CDR3 has 14 amino acids.

This clonotype was counted at least ten times. The V call is TRBV7-6, the J call TRBJ2-2; D gene unclear. Per germline, CDR1 SGHVS and CDR2 FNYEAQ. Trimming took 1 base from V and 2 from J, leaving 11 bases between them. The CDR3 covers 16 residues. This chain's CDR3 is CASSLGRLSNTGELFF. DNA for the CDR3: TGTGCCAGCAGCTTAGGACGACTCTCTAACACCGGGGAGCTGTTTTTT.

This clonotype was detected ten times or more. The V gene is TRBV27, the J gene TRBJ2-7, with 9 bases matching TRBD1. V shed 5 bases, J shed 5 bases, and the junction held 16 bases outside the gene matches. This CDR3 comprises 17 residues. Per germline, CDR1 MNHEY and CDR2 SMNVEV (reference sequence). As DNA, the CDR3 is TGTGCCAGCAGTCCAAATCTACCGGGACAGGGTTTGCACGAGCAGTACTTC. This gives the protein CASSPNLPGQGLHEQYF.

As regards this clonotype: One junction end disagrees with the germline gene, perhaps due to a read error. This rearrangement joins TRBV10-2 to TRBJ1-2, with D hard to call. From germline, CDR1 is WSHSY and CDR2 SAAADI. The CDR3 sequence is 15 residues long. The CDR3 DNA is TGCGCCGGCAGTTCAGGACGGTTGAGTCTCTATGGCTACACCTTC. Translating it yields CAGSSGRLSLYGYTF.

Ten or more counts support this clonotype. V usage is TRBV9 and J usage is TRBJ2-3; D might be TRBD2 (6 bases). V lost 6 bases and J lost 2, with 13 bases in between. CDR1 SGDLS and CDR2 YYNGEE come from the germline V gene. The CDR3 is 14 amino acids. The CDR3 here is CASTLSGSTDTQYF. In DNA, the CDR3 is TGTGCCAGCACCCTTAGCGGTTCCACAGATACGCAGTATTTT.

This clonotype has a count of ten or more. The J gene is TRBJ2-3, the V gene TRBV5-8; TRBD2 is a possible D gene (6 bases). The V end was cut by 0 bases, the J end by 3 bases, with 11 bases between. The CDR3 has 15 amino acids. Germline assignment: CDR1 SGHTS and CDR2 YDEGEE. CDR3 DNA: TGTGCCAGCAGCTTGGCCTCTGCGGGGACAGATACGCAGTATTTT. Translating gives CASSLASAGTDTQYF.

A word on this clonotype: The likely explanation is a read error, given a far larger clone one base away. J is TRBJ2-7 and V is TRBV5-1; 7 bases fit TRBD1. Trimming took 4 bases from V and 7 from J; bases not matched to a gene: 11. The length of the CDR3 is 14 residues. Looked up from germline, CDR1 is SGHRS and CDR2 is YFSETQ. In nucleotides, the CDR3 is TGCGCCAGCAGCCTATTAGGGACAGCGAATGAGCAGTACTTC. Protein product: CASSLLGTANEQYF.

Note on this clonotype: This may be a read error, as it is one base from a much larger clone. The conserved phenylalanine or tryptophan is not found at the CDR3 terminus, so this likely reflects a read error. The V and J genes are TRBV6-2 or TRBV6-3 and TRBJ1-5, with D possibly matching TRBD1 (6 bases). The CDR3 totals 15 residues. V lost 5 bases and J 6 bases, leaving 17 bases between the germline ends. CDR1 and CDR2 (germline): MNHEY, SVGEGT. The CDR3 spells CASSEGGGQFQPQHS. In DNA, the CDR3 is TGTGCCAGCAGTGAAGGGGGGGGACAATTTCAGCCCCAGCATTCT.

The sample holds many counts of this clonotype. The rearrangement uses TRBV5-1 and TRBJ1-2; TRBD1 matches at 7 bases. The CDR3 runs to 15 residues. Germline V gives CDR1 SGHRS, CDR2 YFSETQ. V lost 0 bases to trimming and J lost 1 base; unmatched junction nucleotides: 3. CDR3 sequence: CASSLGGTVNYGYTF. The CDR3 DNA sequence: TGCGCCAGCAGCTTGGGTGGGACAGTTAACTATGGCTACACCTTC.